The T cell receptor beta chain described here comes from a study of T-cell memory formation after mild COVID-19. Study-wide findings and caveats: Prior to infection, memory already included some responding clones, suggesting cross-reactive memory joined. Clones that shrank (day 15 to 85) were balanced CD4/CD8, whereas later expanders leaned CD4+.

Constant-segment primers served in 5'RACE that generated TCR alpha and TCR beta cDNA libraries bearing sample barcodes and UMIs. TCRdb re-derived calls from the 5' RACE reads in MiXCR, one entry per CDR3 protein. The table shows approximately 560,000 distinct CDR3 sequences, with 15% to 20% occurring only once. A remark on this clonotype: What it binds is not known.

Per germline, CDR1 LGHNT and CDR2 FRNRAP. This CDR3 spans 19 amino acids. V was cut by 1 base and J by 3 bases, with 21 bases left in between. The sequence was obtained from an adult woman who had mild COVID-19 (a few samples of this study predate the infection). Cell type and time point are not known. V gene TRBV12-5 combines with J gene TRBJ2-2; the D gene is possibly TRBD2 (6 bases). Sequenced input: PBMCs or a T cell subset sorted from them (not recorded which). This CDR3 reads CASGLGGKLRERDTGELFF. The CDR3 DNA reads TGTGCTAGTGGTTTGGGCGGGAAACTAAGGGAGCGGGACACCGGGGAGCTGTTTTTT.